This TCR beta chain was profiled in a study of cytomegalovirus exposure and HLA in healthy donors (dated by TCRdb to about 2017). Broadly, across the study: The 500 to 800 repertoires of the first cohort and the roughly 120 validation repertoires were produced on the same platform, according to a later analysis. In addition to the first cohort of about 650 subjects, a separate validation cohort of over 90 different subjects was used. To predict cytomegalovirus infection status, the study combined high-throughput TCR immunosequencing, statistical association of individual TCRs with disease status, and machine learning. The study aimed to test whether cataloging public T cell receptors could reveal signatures of past pathogen exposure.

As for this clone: The antigen this receptor binds is unknown. The sample holds no much larger clone one base away, and base qualities are not on file.

Study-wide findings and limitations: Most TCR sequences were observed very rarely across donors, whereas some public TCRs were present in many individuals. In the study, approximately 160 TCR beta chains were listed as associated with cytomegalovirus. A few of the identified cytomegalovirus-associated TCR beta chains were confirmed in vitro to be specific for cytomegalovirus antigens. Of the cluster scores, about 94% were above 0 in a later analysis, which found that TCRs clustered in the first cohort also tended to co-occur in the approximately 130 validation repertoires. The authors suggested that the approach could potentially be extended to other disease states and immunological phenotypes. A later analysis had no HLA typing for the validation cohort, so co-occurrence there was scored across all 130 or so repertoires. The classifier was reported to diagnose cytomegalovirus status with high specificity and sensitivity in both the original and validation cohorts.

The germline V gene provides CDR1 SNHLY and CDR2 FYNNEI. The germline V end is reduced by 6 bases and the J end by 0 bases; junction bases left unmatched: 1. The CDR3 contains 14 residues, cysteine and phenylalanine counted. Only the CDR3 region is kept as DNA, spanning 42 bases read in frame from base 1. Libraries were made using the immunoSEQ multiplex PCR assay. Turning to the authors' computational methods: A statistical classification framework was developed to diagnose cytomegalovirus status using the catalog of TCR beta chain sequences. Drawn from immuneACCESS, this table holds only the in-frame rearrangements with V and J called that TCRdb kept. Clones are partly lost; checked studies trace under half to an unresolved V gene and leave the rest unexplained. V and J calls and clone size follow that table, whereas D and trimming were derived from the DNA. The sample records over 150,000 clones, around nine tenths of which are singletons. Approximately 10% of the sample is in the top ten clones.

The donors belonged to the validation cohort of around 110 subjects, which was separate from the approximately 700-subject first cohort. Sequenced sample: PBMCs. The chain links TRBV2 with TRBJ1-3, with 8 bases aligning to TRBD1. The source is a woman aged 18-35 years in good health and CMV-seropositive. The DNA sequence follows: TGTGCCAGCAGGGGGACAGGCTCTGGAAACACCATATATTTT. Protein translation: CASRGTGSGNTIYF.